The subject of this entry is one TCR beta chain. The CDR3 consists of 14 residues. Germline assignment: CDR1 KGHDR and CDR2 SFDVKD. V was clipped by 6 bases and J by 1 base, with 10 bases between them. This sample is drawn from a study of CD8+CD57+ T cells in acquired aplastic anemia. As for the study in general: Recorded DNA amounts for sorted CD4+ and CD8+ cells had an average of approximately 2.9 ug.

Genomic DNA acted as the template from which TCR beta VDJ combination and CDR3 sequence profiling were carried out. TCRdb reprocessed the reads with MiXCR, giving one entry per CDR3 protein. The table lists hundreds of thousands of distinct CDR3 sequences, under 80% of them singletons, with 4% in the top ten. The sequence came from a human donor in good health, serving as a control. The source material was sorted CD4+, CD8+, or CD8+CD57+ T cells (not recorded which) from PBMCs. This chain joins TRBV24-1 and TRBJ2-3; no firm D call. The CDR3 nucleotides read TGTGCCACCAGTCGACACACTGGCACAGATACGCAGTATTTT. Translation gives CATSRHTGTDTQYF.